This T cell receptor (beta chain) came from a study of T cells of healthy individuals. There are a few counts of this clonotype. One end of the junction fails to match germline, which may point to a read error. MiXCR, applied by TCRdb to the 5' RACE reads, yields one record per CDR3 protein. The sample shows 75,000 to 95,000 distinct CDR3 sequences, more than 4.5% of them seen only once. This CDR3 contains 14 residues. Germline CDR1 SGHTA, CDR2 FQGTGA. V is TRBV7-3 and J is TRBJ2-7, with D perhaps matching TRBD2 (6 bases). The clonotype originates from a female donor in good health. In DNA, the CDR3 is TGTGCCAGCAGCTCGGGCGGGACCTCCGACGAGCAGTACTTC. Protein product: CASSSGGTSDEQYF. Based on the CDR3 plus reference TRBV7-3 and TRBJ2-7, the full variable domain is GAGVSQTPSNKVTEKGKYVELRCDPISGHTALYWYRQSLGQGPEFLIYFQGTGAADDSGLPNDRFFAVRPEGSVSTLKIQRTERGDSAVYLCASSSGGTSDEQYFGPGTRLTVT.